This TCR beta chain was captured by sequencing in a study of control samples from healthy donors and cancer patients. The assay was immunoSEQ multiplex PCR, and TCRdb's table has in-frame clones only and misses some. The data hold 95,000 to 150,000 clones, with around 92% observed a single time. Germline V gene data show CDR1 as SGHRS and CDR2 as YFSETQ. V shed 0 bases and J shed 8 bases, with 14 bases lying between them. This CDR3 has 14 amino acids. The chain carries TRBV5-1 and TRBJ1-2, with a tentative D call TRBD1 (6 bases). The sequence derives from a man older than 75 with head and neck cancer. The sample consisted of PBMCs. The CDR3 nucleotides are TGCGCCAGCAGCTTGGGACCAGGGGCGGGCGGCTACACCTTC. Its translation is CASSLGPGAGGYTF.